This T cell receptor (beta chain) was recovered during a study of T cell responses to AZD1222 COVID-19 vaccine. In germline, CDR1 is SGDLS, CDR2 YYNGEE. The CDR3 runs to 17 residues. The V segment lost 4 bases and the J segment 7 bases; nucleotides outside the gene matches: 16. Data came from immunoSEQ multiplex PCR; TCRdb stores just in-frame clones and leaves some out. The table shows 95,000 to 150,000 clones, with 80% to 90% occurring only once. The starting material was peripheral blood, obtained on day 0 of AZD1222 vaccination. The genes are TRBV9 and TRBJ2-1; the match to TRBD2 covers 8 bases. This clonotype was obtained from an adult in good health. The CDR3 here is CASSPQTRGGGSNEQFF. Here the CDR3 DNA reads TGTGCCAGCAGCCCTCAGACTCGGGGCGGGGGGTCTAATGAGCAGTTCTTC.